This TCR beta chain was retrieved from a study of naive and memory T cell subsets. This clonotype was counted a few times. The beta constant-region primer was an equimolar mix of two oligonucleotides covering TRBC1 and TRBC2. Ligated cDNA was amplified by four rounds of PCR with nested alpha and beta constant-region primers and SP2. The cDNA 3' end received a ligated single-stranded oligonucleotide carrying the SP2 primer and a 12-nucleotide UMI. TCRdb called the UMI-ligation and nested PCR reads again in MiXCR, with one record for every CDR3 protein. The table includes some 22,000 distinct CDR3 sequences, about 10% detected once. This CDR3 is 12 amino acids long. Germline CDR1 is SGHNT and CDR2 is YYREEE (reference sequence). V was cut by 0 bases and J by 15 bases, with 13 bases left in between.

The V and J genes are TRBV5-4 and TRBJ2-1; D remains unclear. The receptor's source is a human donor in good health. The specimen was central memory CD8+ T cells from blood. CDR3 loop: CASSLAASVRFF. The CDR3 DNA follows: TGTGCCAGCAGCTTGGCGGCGTCTGTACGGTTCTTC. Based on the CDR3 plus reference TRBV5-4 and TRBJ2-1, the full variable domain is ETGVTQSPTHLIKTRGQQVTLRCSSQSGHNTVSWYQQALGQGPQFIFQYYREEENGRGNFPPRFSGLQFPNYSSELNVNALELDDSALYLCASSLAASVRFFGPGTRLTVL.